Below, 5 T cell receptor beta chains from the same sample are listed, as sequenced in a study of T-cell reconstitution after alpha-beta-depleted transplantation in children (TCRdb year 2016). Interpreted using the paper, the treatment or condition label stands for: allogeneic hematopoietic cell transplantation with graft depleted of TCRalphabeta T cells and CD19 B cells. Receptor libraries were prepared by PCR. Instrument used: Illumina HiSeq 2500. TCR library preparation used molecular barcoding, with unique molecular identifiers applied to normalize quantification of the TCRbeta repertoire. TCRdb redid the processing of the public reads, applying fastp at Q25 and MiXCR, and retained in-frame beta chains. Duplicate CDR3 protein sequences are folded into a single record with the most common DNA and genes. The sample profile shows under 400,000 distinct CDR3 sequences; 23% of them were found once. The ten largest clones represent approximately 11% of the sample.

Specimen: PBMCs, mostly from graft donor cells, collected 180 days after TCRalphabeta/CD19-depleted stem cell transplant. The source of these receptors is a male patient younger than 18 who had a stem cell transplant for acute lymphoblastic leukemia, so the T cells may come from the graft donor.

The rearrangement links TRBV3-1 to TRBJ2-7, with 8 bases matching TRBD1. V was clipped by 5 bases and J by 2 bases; unmatched bases: 5. The CDR3 extends over 14 amino acids. Germline CDR1 and CDR2: LGHDT and YNNKEL (reference sequence). CDR3 nucleotide sequence: TGTGCCAGCAGCTCTCCGGACAGGGCCTACGAGCAGTACTTC. It specifies CASSSPDRAYEQYF.

The rearrangement uses TRBV10-3 and TRBJ1-1, with a weak D call TRBD1 (5 bases). This CDR3 has 12 residues. Germline values: CDR1 ENHRY, CDR2 SYGVKD. Trimming pared 6 bases from V and 4 bases from J, leaving 9 bases between. Here the CDR3 reads CAIRGDFTEAFF. The CDR3 DNA follows: TGTGCCATCAGAGGGGATTTCACTGAAGCTTTCTTT.

The gene calls are TRBV7-9 and TRBJ2-1; 8 bases are a match to TRBD2. J gave up 4 bases and V 5 bases, and 7 bases lay outside the gene matches. CDR3 length: 15 amino acids. Germline V gene lookup returns CDR1 SEHNR and CDR2 FQNEAQ (reference sequence). Here the CDR3 reads CASSPSGSQYNEQFF. For the CDR3, the DNA is TGTGCCAGCAGCCCGAGCGGGAGTCAATACAATGAGCAGTTCTTC.

The DNA for the CDR3 is TGTGCCAGCAGCTTAACCCCAAAATCCCGCTACAATGAGCAGTTCTTC. This gives the protein CASSLTPKSRYNEQFF. This chain joins TRBV7-3 and TRBJ2-1; no clear D gene. The V end lost 0 bases, the J end lost 3 bases, and 12 bases lay between the germline ends. Germline V gene lookup returns CDR1 SGHTA and CDR2 FQGTGA. The CDR3 runs 16 residues.

The CDR3 spells CARNSPVSNEQFF. The CDR3 coding sequence is TGTGCCAGAAATTCCCCAGTATCAAATGAGCAGTTCTTC. The chain employs TRBV2 and TRBJ2-1; the D is unclear. Germline V gene sequence: CDR1 SNHLY, CDR2 FYNNEI. The CDR3 runs to 13 residues. The ends were cut back, 9 bases at V and 7 bases at J, with 16 bases in the middle.